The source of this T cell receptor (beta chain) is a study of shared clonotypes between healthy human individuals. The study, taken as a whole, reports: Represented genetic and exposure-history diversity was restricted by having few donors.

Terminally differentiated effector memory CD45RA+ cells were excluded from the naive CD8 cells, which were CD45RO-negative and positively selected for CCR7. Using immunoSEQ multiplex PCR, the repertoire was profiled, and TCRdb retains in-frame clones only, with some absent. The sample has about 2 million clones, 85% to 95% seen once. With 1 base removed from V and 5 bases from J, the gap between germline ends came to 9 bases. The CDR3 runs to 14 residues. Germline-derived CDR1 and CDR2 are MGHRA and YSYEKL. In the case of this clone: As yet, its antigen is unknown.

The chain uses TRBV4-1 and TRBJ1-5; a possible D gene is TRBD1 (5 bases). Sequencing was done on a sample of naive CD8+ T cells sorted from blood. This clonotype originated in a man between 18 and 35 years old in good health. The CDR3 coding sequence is TGCGCCAGCAGCCAAGGTGGGGCGGATCAGCCCCAGCATTTT. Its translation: CASSQGGADQPQHF.